This TCR beta chain comes out of a study of T cells in Graves' hyperthyroidism and ophthalmopathy. Overall study findings and caveats: A model using 13 V-J features told ophthalmopathy apart from stable hyperthyroidism. Most clonotypes that expanded in the thyroid above 0.001 also showed up in blood.

This clonotype has ten or more counts. The target antigen is unknown. V lost 5 bases to trimming and J lost 7 bases, with 15 bases between them. Germline assignment: CDR1 SGHVS and CDR2 FNYEAQ. CDR3 size: 13 residues. Exclusion of a patient resulted from uncontrolled infection, other autoimmune disease, pregnancy or lactation. Diagnostic decisions used clinical symptoms, serum thyroxine and TRAb, thyroid ultrasound and orbital computed tomography. Using RNA transcripts as the source, TCR beta CDR3 regions were amplified. A set of HTBI primers served as the primers for a first-round RT-PCR of the TCR CDR3. TCRdb fed the multiplex PCR reads into MiXCR, producing one record per CDR3 protein. This sample has 90,000 to 120,000 distinct CDR3 sequences; about 16% occur once, and the top ten carry around two fifths.

The receptor was isolated from a woman between 50 and 59 years old with Graves' hyperthyroidism. This chain joins TRBV7-6 and TRBJ2-7, with D perhaps matching TRBD2 (6 bases). Input material: blood. CDR3 protein: CASSGPAAGEQYF. CDR3 sequence (DNA): TGTGCCAGCAGCGGTCCCGCGGCGGGGGAGCAGTACTTC.